These 22 T cell receptor beta chains originate from one sample sequenced in a study of cytomegalovirus exposure and HLA in healthy donors. It was with 60 Vbeta and 13 Jbeta primers that the PCR ran. Repertoires were generated with immunoSEQ multiplex PCR, while TCRdb's copy carries only in-frame clones and drops some. In the table there are 150,000 to 200,000 clones, over 70% of which are singletons. The sequencing sample was made of PBMCs. The receptor source for this set is a male donor in good health and CMV-seronegative.

The J gene is TRBJ2-7, the V gene TRBV6-1, with 8 nucleotides matching TRBD2. This CDR3 has 16 residues. Germline trimming cut 3 bases from V and 7 bases from J; bases unmatched to any gene: 14. Germline assignment: CDR1 MNHNS and CDR2 SASEGT. CDR3 amino acids: CASSDEARGAGVEQYF. CDR3 DNA: TGTGCCAGCAGTGATGAGGCGAGGGGAGCGGGGGTTGAGCAGTACTTC.

The rearrangement uses TRBV5-5 and TRBJ1-2; 8 bases are shared with TRBD1. The CDR3 runs 15 residues. V shed 3 bases, J shed 3 bases, and the junction held 7 bases outside the gene matches. Germline-derived CDR1 and CDR2 are SGHKS and YYEKEE (reference sequence). CDR3 region: CASSSYRGIDYGYTF. The CDR3 DNA reads TGTGCCAGCAGCTCATACAGGGGGATTGACTATGGCTACACCTTC.

This sequence joins TRBV5-1 and TRBJ1-4; D is possibly TRBD1 (6 bases). Germline V lookup: CDR1 SGHRS, CDR2 YFSETQ. The CDR3 is 17 residues long. Trimming left V 3 bases short and J 4 bases short, with 19 bases between. The DNA of the CDR3 is TGCGCCAGCAGCTGGCCCACAGGGAAGGGTGGTAATGAAAAACTGTTTTTT. This sequence encodes CASSWPTGKGGNEKLFF.

Here the CDR3 DNA reads TGCAGCGTTGAGGCTTCCAGGGTGGCAGGAAACACCATATATTTT. It encodes CSVEASRVAGNTIYF. This chain joins TRBV29-1 and TRBJ1-3, with a weak D call TRBD1 (5 bases). CDR1 and CDR2 from the germline V gene are SQVTM and ANQGSEA. Trimming took 3 bases from V and 4 from J, leaving 16 bases between them. This CDR3 spans 15 amino acids.

The chain combines TRBV11-2 with TRBJ2-1; 10 bases agree with TRBD2. This CDR3 has 17 amino acids. The germline gives CDR1 SGHAT, CDR2 FQNNGV. The junction had 7 bases not matched to a gene; V was cut back by 0 bases and J by 5 bases. CDR3 sequence (DNA): TGTGCCAGCAGCTTAGAGATAGCGGGGGGATTAAACAATGAGCAGTTCTTC. Translating it yields CASSLEIAGGLNNEQFF.

CDR3 DNA sequence: TGCGCCAGCAGCTTGGGGGAAGGACACTTTGACACAGATACGCAGTATTTT. Residues: CASSLGEGHFDTDTQYF. This rearrangement joins TRBV5-1 to TRBJ2-3; tentatively, D is TRBD1 (5 bases). This CDR3 is 17 amino acids long. The V end lost 0 bases, the J end lost 2 bases, and 16 bases lay between the germline ends. The germline CDR1 and CDR2 sequences are SGHRS and YFSETQ.

The chain carries TRBV13 and TRBJ2-3; 13 bases line up with TRBD2. CDR3 size: 21 residues. Germline trimming cut 2 bases from V and 1 base from J; bases unmatched to any gene: 15. CDR1 is PRHDT, CDR2 FYEKMQ, per germline (reference sequence). This CDR3 is CASSLTPGLAGPKQGTDTQYF. CDR3 nucleotide sequence: TGTGCCAGCAGCTTAACCCCGGGACTAGCGGGACCCAAGCAGGGCACAGATACGCAGTATTTT.

The J gene is TRBJ1-4, the V gene TRBV10-3, with D possibly TRBD1 on 6 matching bases. CDR1 ENHRY and CDR2 SYGVKD come from the germline V gene. The CDR3 has 17 amino acids. The ends were cut back, 0 bases at V and 6 bases at J, with 17 bases in the middle. CDR3 in DNA: TGTGCCATCAGTGAGTCGAGAGGGGACAAAGGTTATGAAAAACTGTTTTTT. The encoded protein is CAISESRGDKGYEKLFF.

This chain joins TRBV5-8 and TRBJ2-1, with D possibly matching TRBD1 (6 bases). Germline lookup yields CDR1 SGHTS and CDR2 YDEGEE. With 6 bases removed from V and 2 bases from J, the gap between germline ends came to 21 bases. The CDR3 contains 17 residues. Here the CDR3 reads CASKDSRSEMPYNEQFF. CDR3 bases: TGTGCCAGCAAGGACAGTAGATCGGAAATGCCCTACAATGAGCAGTTCTTC.

This clone was seen a handful of times. The chain joins TRBV27 to TRBJ2-1; tentative D call: TRBD2 (6 bases). Germline V gene data show CDR1 as MNHEY and CDR2 as SMNVEV (reference sequence). The CDR3 is 13 amino acids. V lost 8 bases to trimming and J lost 8 bases, with 16 bases between them. The CDR3 nucleotides read TGTGCCAGCGCCCCGAACGGGGGAGATGAGCAGTTCTTC. Its translation is CASAPNGGDEQFF.

This clone was counted a single time. The V call is TRBV6-1, the J call TRBJ2-5; TRBD2 matches at 8 bases. V lost 5 bases, J lost 5 bases, and 7 bases stayed unmatched. The CDR3 covers 14 residues. The germline gives CDR1 MNHNS, CDR2 SASEGT. CDR3 loop: CASSRRGGPETQYF. For the CDR3, the DNA is TGTGCCAGCAGTCGCCGGGGGGGGCCGGAGACCCAGTACTTC.

The chain employs TRBV29-1 and TRBJ1-2, with 7 bases matching TRBD1. From germline, CDR1 is SQVTM and CDR2 ANQGSEA. J lost 0 bases, V lost 5 bases, and 3 bases had no gene match. This CDR3 has 13 residues. The CDR3 here is CSVYRGANYGYTF. The CDR3 DNA reads TGCAGCGTTTACAGGGGAGCTAACTATGGCTACACCTTC.

The V and J genes are TRBV28 and TRBJ1-6, with no clear D. The V end lost 8 bases, the J end lost 4 bases, and 3 bases lay between the germline ends. There are 11 residues in the CDR3. Germline V lookup: CDR1 MDHEN, CDR2 SYDVKM. CDR3 amino acids: CASSYNSPLHF. The DNA of the CDR3 is TGTGCCAGCTCTTATAATTCACCCCTCCACTTT. Looking up the rest from reference TRBV28 and TRBJ1-6 gives the full variable domain: DVKVTQSSRYLVKRTGEKVFLECVQDMDHENMFWYRQDPGLGLRLIYFSYDVKMKEKGDIPEGYSVSREKKERFSLILESASTNQTSMYLCASSYNSPLHFGNGTRLTVT.

V gene TRBV5-1 combines with J gene TRBJ1-4, with D possibly matching TRBD1 (5 bases). From germline, CDR1 is SGHRS and CDR2 YFSETQ. The CDR3 is 15 amino acids. Trimming shortened V by 0 bases and J by 7 bases, and 13 bases separated the two germline ends. CDR3 sequence reads: CASSLDGTGGEKLFF. The CDR3 bases are TGCGCCAGCAGCTTGGACGGGACGGGGGGTGAAAAACTGTTTTTT.

V and J are TRBV27 and TRBJ1-5; perhaps TRBD1 as D (5 bases). From germline, CDR1 is MNHEY and CDR2 SMNVEV (reference sequence). Trimming took off 6 bases at V and 0 bases at J, with 12 bases between the two ends. The CDR3 totals 15 residues. Here the CDR3 reads CASRSGGNSNQPQHF. The CDR3 nucleotides are TGTGCCAGCAGGTCCGGGGGGAATAGCAATCAGCCCCAGCATTTT.

Points on this clone: This specimen includes other DNA sequences encoding the same CDR3. The chain is built from TRBV7-9 and TRBJ1-2, with TRBD1 identical over 7 bases. Per the germline V gene, CDR1 is SEHNR and CDR2 is FQNEAQ (reference sequence). The CDR3 runs 13 residues. The ends lost 1 base at V and 4 bases at J; junction bases unmatched: 0. CDR3: CASSLDRGYGYTF. DNA for the CDR3: TGTGCCAGCAGCTTAGACAGGGGCTATGGCTACACCTTC. Looking up the rest from reference TRBV7-9 and TRBJ1-2 gives the full variable domain: DTGVSQNPRHKITKRGQNVTFRCDPISEHNRLYWYRQTLGQGPEFLTYFQNEAQLEKSRLLSDRFSAERPKGSFSTLEIQRTEQGDSAMYLCASSLDRGYGYTFGSGTRLTVV.

The chain employs TRBV6-4 and TRBJ2-3, with 8 bases that match TRBD2. This CDR3 is built from 15 residues. Germline CDR1 and CDR2: MRHNA and SNTAGT. The V gene end was trimmed by 6 bases and the J gene end by 5 bases; junction bases not matched to a gene: 10. The CDR3 spells CASSEYGGAGDTQYF. As DNA, the CDR3 is TGTGCCAGCAGCGAATACGGGGGGGCGGGAGATACGCAGTATTTT.

The V gene is TRBV30, the J gene TRBJ1-2, with TRBD1 as a possible D gene (5 bases). The CDR3 sequence is 14 residues long. The V gene lost 5 bases and the J gene lost 4 bases, with 17 bases spanning the gap. The germline CDR1 and CDR2 sequences are GTSNPN and SVGIG (reference sequence). The CDR3 region has the DNA TGTGCCTGGGGCGCAGGGCCCTCGGGCTATGGCTACACCTTC. As protein: CAWGAGPSGYGYTF. The full variable domain, with the rest looked up from reference TRBV30 and TRBJ1-2, is SQTIHQWPATLVQPVGSPLSLECTVEGTSNPNLYWYRQAAGRGLQLLFYSVGIGQISSEVPQNLSASRPQDRQFILSSKKLLLSDSGFYLCAWGAGPSGYGYTFGSGTRLTVV.

The chain employs TRBV9 and TRBJ2-7, with D possibly matching TRBD1 (5 bases). The CDR3 is 15 residues long. The germline V and J ends were trimmed by 0 bases and 5 bases, with 15 bases remaining between them. Per germline, CDR1 SGDLS and CDR2 YYNGEE. DNA for the CDR3: TGTGCCAGCAGCGTAGAAGGGGTCTCTTACGACGAGCAGTACTTC. This translates into CASSVEGVSYDEQYF.

CDR3 loop: CARDRLNTEAFF. CDR3 bases: TGTGCGAGGGACAGGTTGAACACTGAAGCTTTCTTT. The V call is TRBV30, the J call TRBJ1-1; 8 positions match TRBD1. CDR3 length: 12 amino acids. Germline lookup yields CDR1 GTSNPN and CDR2 SVGIG (reference sequence).

The rearrangement joins TRBV5-6 to TRBJ1-2; the D gene is possibly TRBD1 (6 bases). CDR1 is SGHDT and CDR2 is YYEEEE in the germline V gene. Trimming stripped 0 bases from V and 6 bases from J, with 18 bases between. This CDR3 region has 16 residues. In nucleotides, the CDR3 is TGTGCCAGCAGCTTGGGCCTGGTGGGCAGGGGTAATGGCTACACCTTC. Amino acids: CASSLGLVGRGNGYTF.

A few counts support this clone. The V call is TRBV5-6, the J call TRBJ2-6; D might be TRBD1 (6 bases). The V end lost 0 bases, the J end lost 3 bases, and 7 bases lay between the germline ends. Per the germline V gene, CDR1 is SGHDT and CDR2 is YYEEEE. The CDR3 extends over 15 amino acids. CDR3: CASSLEGGGANVLTF. CDR3 in DNA: TGTGCCAGCAGCTTGGAAGGGGGTGGGGCCAACGTCCTGACTTTC.